This T cell receptor beta chain comes out of a study of response to subunit inactivated influenza vaccine. Whole-study results and caveats: The authors proposed limited new T cell recruitment per seasonal influenza vaccination.

TCRdb fed the RT-PCR reads into MiXCR, producing one record per CDR3 protein. The sample includes hundreds of thousands of distinct CDR3 sequences, 25% of them seen just once. The CDR3 extends over 17 amino acids. Turning to this clonotype: Its target is not known.

The specimen comprised CD4+ T cells sorted from PBMCs, sampled 5 to 6 days after vaccination. This receptor was obtained from a man aged 45-60 years who received an inactivated influenza vaccine. V and J are TRBV12-2 and TRBJ2-1; the D call in the table, TRBD2, was not verified against the DNA. TRBV12-2 is assigned pseudogene status. The CDR3 nucleotides read TGTGCAAGTCGCTTAGCAACTAGCGGGGGGACACCAGGTGAGCAGTTCTTC. Encoded protein: CASRLATSGGTPGEQFF.